This T cell receptor (beta chain) originates from a study of T cell repertoires in cytomegalovirus infection. Whole-study results and caveats: CMV carriers with the relevant HLA were identified by cumulative public TCR beta family frequency.

There are many counts of this clonotype. The antigen remains undetermined. TCRdb re-analysed the reads in MiXCR, keeping a single row per CDR3 protein. The sample holds some 250,000 distinct CDR3 sequences; approximately 8.3% are singletons and the top ten take about 15%. This CDR3 spans 15 amino acids. Per the germline V gene, CDR1 is SGHTA and CDR2 is FQGNSA. The germline V and J ends were trimmed by 6 bases and 0 bases, with 12 bases remaining between them. Sequenced: PBMCs. This clonotype was sampled from a human donor in good health (CMV status not recorded). Some clones in this sample may be carry-over from other donors' samples. The chain joins TRBV7-2 to TRBJ2-4, with D unresolved. CDR3 DNA sequence: TGTGCCAGCAGTCTTGACGCAGGAGCCAAAAACATTCAGTACTTC. As protein: CASSLDAGAKNIQYF.